Sequencing of this T cell receptor beta chain was carried out in a study of blood T cell repertoires in COVID-19. On the study more broadly: Sources were T cells, B-cell-depleted T cells, or PBMCs; the material itself was cDNA or gDNA.

Participants were aged 18 to 89 years, lived in 20 to 30 US areas, and enrolled virtually. Two consecutive negative NP/OP PCR tests, clearance, or resolved symptoms defined Cohort 3 recovery. Using immunoSEQ multiplex PCR, the repertoire was profiled, and TCRdb retains in-frame clones only, with some absent. The sample lists about 310,000 clones, about nine tenths occurring once. The CDR3 sequence is 15 residues long. Germline loops: CDR1 SGHRS, CDR2 YFSETQ. V was pared by 0 bases and J by 2 bases, with 12 bases between. Sequenced input: PBMCs or T cells enriched from blood (not recorded which). The rearrangement links TRBV5-1 to TRBJ2-7; D remains unclear. The sequence derives from a woman under 30 who had recovered from COVID-19. The CDR3 loop is CASSLETSGAYEQYF. The CDR3 bases are TGCGCCAGCAGCTTGGAAACGTCCGGAGCCTACGAGCAGTACTTC.